Listed below are T cell receptor beta chains from one sample, sequenced in a study of PD-1 blockade in mismatch repair-deficient tumors. TCRdb's copy holds only in-frame clones and misses some; the assay was immunoSEQ multiplex PCR. Among some 97,000 clones listed, about 79% were seen once. Sequencing used peripheral blood, obtained about 36 weeks after starting pembrolizumab. These receptors originate from an adult with mismatch repair-deficient cancer. CDR3s include the opening cysteine and the closing phenylalanine or tryptophan. A D gene is named only where the DNA matches it firmly. Not all rows give a size; the values are once, few, many and, for expanded clones, a class.

D	J	V	size	DNA	CDR3
-	TRBJ2-7	TRBV7-2	-	TGTGCCAGCAGCTTAGCGTGGACCTCCTACGAGCAGTACTTC	CASSLAWTSYEQYF
-	TRBJ1-2	TRBV7-9	once	TGTGCCAGCAGCTTAGCAGGGGTCTATGGCTACACCTTC	CASSLAGVYGYTF
TRBD1	TRBJ2-1	TRBV27	-	TGTGCCAGCAGCCGACAGGGGCCGAAGGCCTACAATGAGCAGTTCTTC	CASSRQGPKAYNEQFF
-	TRBJ2-4	TRBV10-3	once	TGTGCCATCAGTTTACCAGGGGAAAACATTCAGTACTTC	CAISLPGENIQYF
-	TRBJ2-1	TRBV7-2	-	TGTGCCAGCAGAGACGGGACTGAGCAGTTCTTC	CASRDGTEQFF
TRBD2	TRBJ2-7	TRBV28	-	TGTGCCAGCAGTTTGGGGGGGACTTGGACCTACGAGCAGTACTTC	CASSLGGTWTYEQYF
-	TRBJ2-4	TRBV27	-	TGTGCCAGCAGTTTAGTGATTGGGGACATTCAGTACTTC	CASSLVIGDIQYF
-	TRBJ2-3	TRBV11-3	once	TGTGCCAGCAGCTTAGATCCTGATACGCAGTATTTT	CASSLDPDTQYF
-	TRBJ2-1	TRBV7-3	-	TGTGCCAGCAGCAAAATCTCCGGGACATACAATGAGCAGTTCTTC	CASSKISGTYNEQFF
-	TRBJ1-2	TRBV14	-	TGTGCCAGCAGCCAATGGGTCGGGTACGGCTACACCTTC	CASSQWVGYGYTF